This TCR beta chain was sequenced for a study of cytomegalovirus exposure and HLA in healthy donors. PCR used 60 Vbeta primers and 13 Jbeta primers. Assay used: immunoSEQ multiplex PCR; TCRdb lists only in-frame clones, some missing. The data contain 120,000 or so clones, 78% of them seen just once; the ten biggest clones take up approximately 11%. Trimming took 2 bases from V and 12 from J, leaving 20 bases between them. This CDR3 has 15 residues. Germline V gene sequence: CDR1 LGHNA, CDR2 YNFKEQ. This TCR was sampled from a man aged 25-45 years in good health and CMV-seropositive. The chain has TRBV4-2 and TRBJ2-1; TRBD1 might be the D (5 bases). Sequencing was performed on PBMCs. The CDR3 nucleotides read TGTGCCAGCAGCCAACAAAAAGGGGCCCCTCAGTGGCAGTTCTTC. As protein: CASSQQKGAPQWQFF.